Listed here are 22 T cell receptor beta chains from one sample, sequenced in a study of T cell repertoires in cytomegalovirus infection. One entry per CDR3 protein results from TCRdb running MiXCR on the reads. The table has around 270,000 distinct CDR3 sequences, 9.1% seen once. What was sequenced was PBMCs. These receptor sequences come from a human donor in good health (CMV status not recorded). Some clones in this sample may be carry-over from other donors' samples.

This clonotype came up a few times. The chain carries TRBV7-3 and TRBJ2-5, with D possibly being TRBD1 (6 bases). V lost 1 base and J lost 5, with 14 bases in between. CDR1 and CDR2 (germline): SGHTA, FQGTGA. CDR3 size: 15 residues. This CDR3 reads CASSLNRGHLETQYF. The DNA of the CDR3 is TGTGCCAGCAGCTTAAATCGGGGACATTTGGAGACCCAGTACTTC.

This clonotype came up a few times. The chain recombines TRBV5-6 with TRBJ1-2; 9 bases fit TRBD1. With V trimmed by 7 bases and J by 13 bases, 11 bases remained unmatched. The CDR3 runs to 12 residues. Germline V gives CDR1 SGHDT, CDR2 YYEEEE. The CDR3 region has the DNA TGTGCCAGCGGACCGGGACAGGGAGTTTCCACCTTC. Translation gives CASGPGQGVSTF. Combining the CDR3 with reference TRBV5-6 and TRBJ1-2 gives the whole variable domain DAGVTQSPTHLIKTRGQQVTLRCSPKSGHDTVSWYQQALGQGPQFIFQYYEEEERQRGNFPDRFSGHQFPNYSSELNVNALLLGDSALYLCASGPGQGVSTFGSGTRLTVV.

This clonotype occurred many times. The CDR3 DNA reads as TGTGCCAGCCAACTGCAGGGGATTAATTCACCCCTCCACTTT. Translation: CASQLQGINSPLHF. The chain combines TRBV11-2 with TRBJ1-6, with TRBD1 as a possible D gene (6 bases). Per germline, CDR1 SGHAT and CDR2 FQNNGV. The CDR3 consists of 14 residues. V was trimmed by 8 bases and J by 6 bases, leaving 14 bases between them.

CDR3 loop: CSVEDGGNEQFF. The CDR3 region has the DNA TGCAGCGTTGAAGATGGGGGCAATGAGCAGTTCTTC. The rearrangement links TRBV29-1 to TRBJ2-1; either TRBD1 or TRBD2 may fit D (5 bases each). The CDR3 has 12 amino acids. V lost 0 bases and J lost 6, with 6 bases in between. The germline V gene encodes CDR1 SQVTM and CDR2 ANQGSEA.

Concerning this clonotype itself: The germline gene is not matched at one end of the junction; a read error may be the cause. J is TRBJ1-1 and V is TRBV4-3; D might be TRBD1 (5 bases). The CDR3 spans 16 residues. Looked up from germline, CDR1 is LGHNA and CDR2 is YSLEER. The CDR3 loop reads CASSQDLPGGGTEAFF. The CDR3 DNA is TGCGCCAGTAGCCAAGATCTCCCGGGGGGAGGCACTGAAGCTTTCTTT.

The table lists this clonotype with many counts. This rearrangement joins TRBV7-3 to TRBJ2-2; D remains ambiguous. The V gene's germline CDR1 is SGHTA and CDR2 FQGTGA. There are 12 residues in the CDR3. Trimming cost V 5 bases and J 7 bases, with 8 bases left between them. The CDR3 reads CASSLALGELFF. The CDR3 DNA follows: TGTGCCAGCAGCCTCGCTCTCGGGGAGCTGTTTTTT.

This clonotype was observed a few times. The chain is built from TRBV29-1 and TRBJ2-5; D is tentatively TRBD1 or TRBD2 (5 bases each). CDR1 SQVTM and CDR2 ANQGSEA come from the germline V gene. CDR3 length: 13 amino acids. Trimming removed 7 bases at V and 5 bases at J, with 17 bases between. The CDR3 nucleotides read TGCAGCGGGACACAGGTGGAGCGGGAGACCCAGTACTTC. Translated, it gives CSGTQVERETQYF.

CDR3 DNA sequence: TGTGCCAGTCTTTCGGGACAGGGGTTCACCAACGAGCAGTACTTC. It encodes CASLSGQGFTNEQYF. The chain has TRBV28 and TRBJ2-7; 10 positions match TRBD1. CDR1 is MDHEN and CDR2 is SYDVKM in the germline V gene. V trimming: 9 bases; J trimming: 5 bases; junction bases outside the gene matches: 13. The CDR3 contains 15 residues.

This clonotype has ten or more counts. The J gene is TRBJ1-3, the V gene TRBV19; D might be TRBD1 (6 bases). This CDR3 spans 17 amino acids. V dropped 5 bases and J dropped 0 bases, with 17 bases sitting between them. The V gene's germline CDR1 is LNHDA and CDR2 SQIVND (reference sequence). The chain's CDR3 is CASSSSTGTRSGNTIYF. As DNA, the CDR3 is TGTGCCAGTAGTTCATCGACAGGTACTCGCTCTGGAAACACCATATATTTT.

This clonotype was detected many times. V is TRBV4-2 and J is TRBJ1-5; D possibly corresponds to TRBD1 (5 bases). Germline V gene data show CDR1 as LGHNA and CDR2 as YNFKEQ. V shed 0 bases and J shed 1 base, with 7 bases lying between them. This CDR3 comprises 15 residues. The CDR3 region is CASSQDWGSNQPQHF. CDR3 DNA: TGTGCCAGCAGCCAAGATTGGGGGAGCAATCAGCCCCAGCATTTT.

This clonotype was counted a few times. The chain carries TRBV19 and TRBJ1-5, with 11 bases aligning to TRBD1. With 6 bases clipped from V and 3 bases from J, the junction kept 7 bases outside the gene matches. CDR3 size: 16 residues. Looked up from germline, CDR1 is LNHDA and CDR2 is SQIVND (reference sequence). The CDR3 here is CASRDRGLWNNQPQHF. For the CDR3, the DNA is TGTGCCAGTAGGGACAGGGGGCTGTGGAACAATCAGCCCCAGCATTTT.

This clonotype has only a few counts. The chain has TRBV11-2 and TRBJ1-1; weak D call: TRBD1 (6 bases). CDR3 length equals 17 residues. V lost 5 bases and J 0 bases, leaving 19 bases between the germline ends. From germline, CDR1 is SGHAT and CDR2 FQNNGV. CDR3 loop: CASSLQLAGQLNTEAFF. CDR3 bases: TGTGCCAGCAGCCTCCAGCTCGCTGGACAGCTGAACACTGAAGCTTTCTTT.

This clonotype was seen a few times. The chain recombines TRBV7-9 with TRBJ2-4; no definite D call. V shed 1 base and J shed 6 bases, with 16 bases lying between them. CDR1 and CDR2 (germline): SEHNR, FQNEAQ (reference sequence). The CDR3 totals 16 residues. The CDR3, as DNA: TGTGCCAGCAGCTTAGGCAGGTTCCGAGATGTAAACATTCAGTACTTC. Translated, it gives CASSLGRFRDVNIQYF.

The chain recombines TRBV28 with TRBJ1-2; TRBD1 might be the D (6 bases). Between the trimmed V and J ends, which lost 5 bases and 4 bases, there was a span of 11 bases. Germline V gene lookup returns CDR1 MDHEN and CDR2 SYDVKM. This CDR3 region has 13 residues. The CDR3 sequence is CASSQQGTYGYTF. CDR3 bases: TGTGCCAGCAGTCAACAGGGAACCTATGGCTACACCTTC.

This chain uses TRBV5-1 with TRBJ1-2; 7 bases line up with TRBD1. The V and J ends lost 4 bases and 2 bases, in that order; junction bases with no gene match: 5. Germline assignment: CDR1 SGHRS and CDR2 YFSETQ. This CDR3 region has 14 residues. The CDR3 DNA follows: TGCGCCAGCAGCCAAACGACAGGGAACTATGGCTACACCTTC. Translation: CASSQTTGNYGYTF.

At least ten counts were recorded for this clonotype. Written as DNA, the CDR3 is TGTGCCAGCAGCTTAGCTTTTACTGAAGCTTTCTTT. Translation: CASSLAFTEAFF. The chain couples TRBV7-2 to TRBJ1-1; D gene unclear. CDR1 and CDR2 from the germline V gene are SGHTA and FQGNSA. V was cut by 0 bases and J by 5 bases, with 4 bases left in between. The CDR3 loop spans 12 amino acids.

This clonotype was detected ten times or more. This sequence joins TRBV7-9 and TRBJ1-4; D is undetermined. V lost 5 bases and J lost 5, with 15 bases in between. Germline values: CDR1 SEHNR, CDR2 FQNEAQ (reference sequence). The CDR3 extends over 15 amino acids. CDR3: CASSARQSPNEKLFF. CDR3 in DNA: TGTGCCAGCAGCGCCCGGCAGAGCCCCAATGAAAAACTGTTTTTT. Using reference TRBV7-9 and TRBJ1-4 for the parts outside the CDR3, the full variable domain is DTGVSQNPRHKITKRGQNVTFRCDPISEHNRLYWYRQTLGQGPEFLTYFQNEAQLEKSRLLSDRFSAERPKGSFSTLEIQRTEQGDSAMYLCASSARQSPNEKLFFGSGTQLSVL.

This clonotype was detected many times. V usage is TRBV7-2 and J usage is TRBJ1-1; D gene uncertain. V was clipped by 1 base and J by 4 bases, with 7 bases between them. Germline V gene sequence: CDR1 SGHTA, CDR2 FQGNSA. The CDR3 sequence is 13 residues long. The CDR3 coding sequence is TGTGCCAGCAGCTTAGACAGAGTCACTGAAGCTTTCTTT. Its protein product is CASSLDRVTEAFF.

This clonotype was observed at least ten times. The V call is TRBV6-2 or TRBV6-3, the J call TRBJ2-1, with D uncertain. Trimming cost V 2 bases and J 4 bases, with 6 bases left between them. This CDR3 has 13 amino acids. Germline values: CDR1 MNHEY, CDR2 SVGEGT. The chain's CDR3 is CASSYGQYNEQFF. The CDR3 region has the DNA TGTGCCAGCAGTTACGGCCAGTACAATGAGCAGTTCTTC.

This clonotype has a count of ten or more. The genes are TRBV7-2 and TRBJ2-1; weak D call: TRBD2 (7 bases). Trimming took off 3 bases at V and 9 bases at J, with 18 bases between the two ends. The CDR3 has 15 residues. Germline V gene sequence: CDR1 SGHTA, CDR2 FQGNSA. CDR3 nucleotide sequence: TGTGCCAGCAGCTTTCAAGGGGGGGGCGGGAGTGAGCAGTTCTTC. It encodes CASSFQGGGGSEQFF. Full variable domain (remainder filled in from reference TRBV7-2 and TRBJ2-1): GAGVSQSPSNKVTEKGKDVELRCDPISGHTALYWYRQSLGQGLEFLIYFQGNSAPDKSGLPSDRFSAERTGGSVSTLTIQRTQQEDSAVYLCASSFQGGGGSEQFFGPGTRLTVL.

At least ten counts were recorded for this clonotype. This chain links TRBV7-2 with TRBJ2-3; D remains unclear. Germline V gene sequence: CDR1 SGHTA, CDR2 FQGNSA. V was clipped by 0 bases and J by 2 bases, with 6 bases between them. The CDR3 is made up of 14 amino acids. The CDR3 here is CASSLADVTDTQYF. Here the CDR3 DNA reads TGTGCCAGCAGCTTAGCAGACGTCACAGATACGCAGTATTTT.

This clonotype was seen a single time. It may be a read error: a sequence one base away is much more abundant. This chain uses TRBV7-2 with TRBJ2-7; 8 bases are a match to TRBD1. Per germline, CDR1 SGHTA and CDR2 FQGNSA. This CDR3 comprises 17 residues. CDR3 residues: CASSLGLRETGAYEQCF. CDR3 nucleotides: TGTGCCAGCAGCTTAGGCCTCCGTGAGACAGGGGCCTACGAGCAGTGCTTC.